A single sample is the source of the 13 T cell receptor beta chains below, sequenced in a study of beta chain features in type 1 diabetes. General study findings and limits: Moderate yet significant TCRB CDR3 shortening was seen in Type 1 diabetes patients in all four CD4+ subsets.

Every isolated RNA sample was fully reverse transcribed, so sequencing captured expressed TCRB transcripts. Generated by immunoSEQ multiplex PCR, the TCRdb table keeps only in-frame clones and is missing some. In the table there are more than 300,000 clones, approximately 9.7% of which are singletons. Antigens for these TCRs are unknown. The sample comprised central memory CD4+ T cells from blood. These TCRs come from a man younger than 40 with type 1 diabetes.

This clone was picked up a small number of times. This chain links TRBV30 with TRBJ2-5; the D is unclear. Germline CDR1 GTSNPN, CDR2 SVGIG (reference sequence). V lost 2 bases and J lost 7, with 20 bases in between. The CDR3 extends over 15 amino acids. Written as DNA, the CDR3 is TGTGCCTGGAGTTGGCACACGGGCCGCCTGGCGACCCAGTACTTC. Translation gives CAWSWHTGRLATQYF.

The CDR3 DNA reads as TGTGCCAGCAGCCGACAGATTCGTCAGCCCCAGCATTTT. It yields the protein CASSRQIRQPQHF. V gene TRBV5-8 combines with J gene TRBJ1-5, with TRBD1 as a possible D gene (5 bases). Germline V gene sequence: CDR1 SGHTS, CDR2 YDEGEE. The CDR3 covers 13 residues. V lost 4 bases and J 6 bases, leaving 11 bases between the germline ends.

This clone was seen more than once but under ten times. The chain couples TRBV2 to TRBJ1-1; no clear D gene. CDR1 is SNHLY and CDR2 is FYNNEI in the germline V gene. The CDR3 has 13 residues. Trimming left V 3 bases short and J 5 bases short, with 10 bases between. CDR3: CASSDEGTTEAFF. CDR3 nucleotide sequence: TGTGCCAGCAGTGATGAGGGTACGACTGAAGCTTTCTTT.

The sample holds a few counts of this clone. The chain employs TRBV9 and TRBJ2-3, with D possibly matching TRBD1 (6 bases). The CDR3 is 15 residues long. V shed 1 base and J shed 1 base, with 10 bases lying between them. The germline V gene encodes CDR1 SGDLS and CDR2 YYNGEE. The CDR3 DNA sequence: TGTGCCAGCAGCGTACGTCCAGGGGGCACAGATACGCAGTATTTT. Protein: CASSVRPGGTDTQYF. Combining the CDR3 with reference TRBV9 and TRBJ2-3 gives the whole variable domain DSGVTQTPKHLITATGQRVTLRCSPRSGDLSVYWYQQSLDQGLQFLIQYYNGEERAKGNILERFSAQQFPDLHSELNLSSLELGDSALYFCASSVRPGGTDTQYFGPGTRLTVL.

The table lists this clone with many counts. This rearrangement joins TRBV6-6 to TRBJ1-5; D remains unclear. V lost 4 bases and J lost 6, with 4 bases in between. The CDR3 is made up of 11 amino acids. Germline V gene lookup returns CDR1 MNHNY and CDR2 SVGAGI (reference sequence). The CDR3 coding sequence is TGTGCCAGCAGTTTGTCTCAGCCCCAGCATTTT. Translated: CASSLSQPQHF.

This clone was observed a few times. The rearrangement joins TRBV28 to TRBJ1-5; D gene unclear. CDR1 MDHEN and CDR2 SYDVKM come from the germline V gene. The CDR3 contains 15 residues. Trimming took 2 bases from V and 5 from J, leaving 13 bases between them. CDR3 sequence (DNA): TGTGCCAGCAGTTTAACGGATTCTAGGGATCAGCCCCAGCATTTT. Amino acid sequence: CASSLTDSRDQPQHF.

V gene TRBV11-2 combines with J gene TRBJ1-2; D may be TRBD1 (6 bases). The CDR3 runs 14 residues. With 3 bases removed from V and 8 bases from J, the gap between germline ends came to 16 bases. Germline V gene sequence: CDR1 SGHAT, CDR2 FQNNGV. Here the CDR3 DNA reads TGTGCCAGCAGCTTTCAGGGGCGAGGACAAGGCTACACCTTC. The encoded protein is CASSFQGRGQGYTF.

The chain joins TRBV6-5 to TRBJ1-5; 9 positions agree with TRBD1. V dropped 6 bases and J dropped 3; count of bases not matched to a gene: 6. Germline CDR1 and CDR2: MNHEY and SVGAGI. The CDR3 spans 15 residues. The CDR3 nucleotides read TGTGCCAGCAGACTCCGGGACAGGGCCAATCAGCCCCAGCATTTT. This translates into CASRLRDRANQPQHF.

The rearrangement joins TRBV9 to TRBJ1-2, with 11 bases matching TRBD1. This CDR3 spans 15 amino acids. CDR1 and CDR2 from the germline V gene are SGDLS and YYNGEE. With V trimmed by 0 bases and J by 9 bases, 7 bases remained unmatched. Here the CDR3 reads CASSVAGTGGDSYTF. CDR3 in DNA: TGTGCCAGCAGCGTAGCTGGGACAGGGGGAGACAGCTACACCTTC.

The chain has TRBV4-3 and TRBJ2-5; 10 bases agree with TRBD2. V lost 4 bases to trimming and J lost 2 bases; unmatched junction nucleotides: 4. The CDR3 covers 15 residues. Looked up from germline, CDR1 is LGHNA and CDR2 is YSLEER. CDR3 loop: CASSLAGGNQETQYF. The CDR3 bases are TGCGCCAGCAGCCTAGCGGGGGGTAATCAAGAGACCCAGTACTTC.

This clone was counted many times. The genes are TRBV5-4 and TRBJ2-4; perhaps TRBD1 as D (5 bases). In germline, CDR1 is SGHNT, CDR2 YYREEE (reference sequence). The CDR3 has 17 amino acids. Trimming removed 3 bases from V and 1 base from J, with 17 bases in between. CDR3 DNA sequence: TGTGCCAGCAGCTCCGAGCATAGGGGTGGGGCCAAAAACATTCAGTACTTC. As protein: CASSSEHRGGAKNIQYF.

CDR3 sequence (DNA): TGCAGCGTTGAATCTCAGGGGGCGAGGACTGAAGCTTTCTTT. This sequence encodes CSVESQGARTEAFF. The V and J genes are TRBV29-1 and TRBJ1-1, with 8 bases lining up with TRBD1. Trimming cost V 2 bases and J 5 bases; bases outside gene matches: 7. CDR3 length: 14 residues. CDR1 is SQVTM, CDR2 ANQGSEA, per germline.

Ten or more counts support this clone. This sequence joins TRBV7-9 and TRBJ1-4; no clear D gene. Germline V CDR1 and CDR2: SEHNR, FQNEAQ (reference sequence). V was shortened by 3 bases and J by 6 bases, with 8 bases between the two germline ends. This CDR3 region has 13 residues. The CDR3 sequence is CASSFGRDEKLFF. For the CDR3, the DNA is TGTGCCAGCAGCTTCGGTCGTGATGAAAAACTGTTTTTT.